Presented here are 27 T cell receptor beta chains from one specimen sequenced in a study of T cell repertoires in cytomegalovirus infection. One entry per CDR3 protein, called by TCRdb with MiXCR from the reads. The sample holds under 500,000 distinct CDR3 sequences, about two fifths seen once. For these receptors, no antigen is known. Material: cultured PBMCs, obtained from culture after CMV antigen stimulation. The source of these receptors is a human donor in good health (CMV status not recorded). Some clones in this sample may be carry-over from other donors' samples.

This clonotype showed up many times. The V call is TRBV27, the J call TRBJ2-1, with D unresolved. V was cut by 6 bases and J by 0 bases, with 6 bases left in between. The germline V gene has CDR1 MNHEY and CDR2 SMNVEV (reference sequence). The CDR3 sequence is 13 residues long. CDR3 DNA: TGTGCCAGCAGAGGTAGCTCCTACAATGAGCAGTTCTTC. Its translation is CASRGSSYNEQFF.

This clonotype was picked up a small number of times. CDR3 DNA sequence: TGTGCCAGCACCCCCGGCTCCCAGGAGCTGCCTTTCTTT. Its translation is CASTPGSQELPFF. This chain connects TRBV7-2 to TRBJ1-1; D remains ambiguous. V was shortened by 7 bases and J by 12 bases, with 21 bases between the two germline ends. In germline, CDR1 is SGHTA, CDR2 FQGNSA. This CDR3 has 13 residues.

This clonotype was counted between two and nine times. The chain recombines TRBV6-1 with TRBJ2-7; tentatively, D is TRBD2 (5 bases). The CDR3 is 14 residues long. Trimming pared 2 bases from V and 2 bases from J, leaving 10 bases between. In germline, CDR1 is MNHNS, CDR2 SASEGT. The CDR3: CASSELEAPYEQYF. In DNA, the CDR3 is TGTGCCAGCAGTGAATTGGAGGCCCCCTACGAGCAGTACTTC.

This clonotype has more than one count but fewer than ten. This chain joins TRBV7-2 and TRBJ2-5; D is perhaps TRBD2 (7 bases). Looked up from germline, CDR1 is SGHTA and CDR2 is FQGNSA. V was trimmed by 4 bases and J by 4 bases, leaving 22 bases between them. This CDR3 has 17 residues. In DNA form, the CDR3 reads TGTGCCAGCAGCTCCATAGGGGGGGCTGGAATTGGAGAGACCCAGTACTTC. This encodes CASSSIGGAGIGETQYF. Based on the CDR3 plus reference TRBV7-2 and TRBJ2-5, the full variable domain is GAGVSQSPSNKVTEKGKDVELRCDPISGHTALYWYRQSLGQGLEFLIYFQGNSAPDKSGLPSDRFSAERTGGSVSTLTIQRTQQEDSAVYLCASSSIGGAGIGETQYFGPGTRLLVL.

The chain employs TRBV11-2 and TRBJ2-1, with TRBD2 matching 7 bases. J lost 7 bases, V lost 2 bases, and 5 bases had no gene match. There are 14 residues in the CDR3. Germline CDR1 and CDR2: SGHAT and FQNNGV. This chain's CDR3 is CASSLPRLANEQFF. The CDR3 DNA is TGTGCCAGCAGCTTACCCAGACTAGCAAATGAGCAGTTCTTC.

This clonotype was counted between two and nine times. The rearrangement uses TRBV6-5 and TRBJ2-1, with TRBD1 identical over 9 bases. Germline-derived CDR1 and CDR2 are MNHEY and SVGAGI. The CDR3 runs 14 residues. Germline trimming cut 6 bases from V and 5 bases from J; bases unmatched to any gene: 5. The CDR3 here is CASSWTGANNEQFF. CDR3 DNA: TGTGCCAGCAGCTGGACAGGGGCCAACAATGAGCAGTTCTTC.

V gene TRBV25-1 combines with J gene TRBJ1-6, with D possibly TRBD1 on 6 matching bases. The CDR3 is made up of 15 amino acids. V was trimmed by 7 bases and J by 7 bases, leaving 17 bases between them. Germline CDR1 is MGHDK and CDR2 is SYGVNS. The CDR3 DNA reads TGTGCCAGCACCCAGACAGGATGGGAGAATTCACCCCTCCACTTT. Translation: CASTQTGWENSPLHF. The full variable domain, in which reference TRBV25-1 and TRBJ1-6 provide the parts outside the CDR3, is EADIYQTPRYLVIGTGKKITLECSQTMGHDKMYWYQQDPGMELHLIHYSYGVNSTEKGDLSSESTVSRIRTEHFPLTLESARPSHTSQYLCASTQTGWENSPLHFGNGTRLTVT.

The J gene is TRBJ2-2, the V gene TRBV5-4; D is unclear. There are 13 residues in the CDR3. The V end lost 3 bases, the J end lost 6 bases, and 9 bases lay between the germline ends. CDR1 SGHNT and CDR2 YYREEE come from the germline V gene (reference sequence). The CDR3 DNA sequence: TGTGCCAGCAGCTCCCCAGGCCCCGGGGAGCTGTTTTTT. It encodes CASSSPGPGELFF.

This clonotype was observed a few times. The chain employs TRBV28 and TRBJ2-5, with D hard to call. Germline CDR1 and CDR2: MDHEN and SYDVKM. This CDR3 is built from 18 residues. Trimming pared 2 bases from V and 0 bases from J, leaving 19 bases between. CDR3: CASSLLPGSEQYQETQYF. CDR3 in DNA: TGTGCCAGCAGTTTACTCCCTGGTTCGGAACAGTACCAAGAGACCCAGTACTTC.

This clonotype was recorded a few times. This chain uses TRBV7-6 with TRBJ2-3; 8 bases are shared with TRBD1. Looked up from germline, CDR1 is SGHVS and CDR2 is FNYEAQ. The junction had 4 bases not matched to a gene; V was cut back by 1 base and J by 7 bases. This CDR3 is built from 14 residues. This CDR3 reads CASSLGRGLNTQYF. The CDR3 nucleotides read TGTGCCAGCAGCTTAGGCAGGGGGCTGAATACGCAGTATTTT.

The CDR3 protein is CASSHRPGELFF. DNA for the CDR3: TGTGCCAGCAGCCACCGGCCCGGGGAGCTGTTTTTT. The V gene is TRBV7-6, the J gene TRBJ2-2; D not resolved. From germline, CDR1 is SGHVS and CDR2 FNYEAQ. CDR3 length: 12 residues. Trimming removed 5 bases from V and 6 bases from J, with 7 bases in between.

The chain employs TRBV15 and TRBJ1-2; D gene unclear. There are 12 residues in the CDR3. Trimming left V 1 base short and J 6 bases short, with 6 bases between. CDR1 is LNHNV and CDR2 is YYDKDF in the germline V gene (reference sequence). CDR3 coding DNA: TGTGCCACCAGCAGAGGGGGAGATGGCTACACCTTC. This encodes CATSRGGDGYTF.

The chain employs TRBV27 and TRBJ2-3, with D unresolved. Germline CDR1 MNHEY, CDR2 SMNVEV (reference sequence). The CDR3 is made up of 13 amino acids. V dropped 5 bases and J dropped 6 bases, with 12 bases sitting between them. CDR3 sequence (DNA): TGTGCCAGCAGTCCCTACAATTACGATACGCAGTATTTT. Residues: CASSPYNYDTQYF.

The rearrangement joins TRBV19 to TRBJ2-1; weak D call: TRBD2 (5 bases). Germline V CDR1 and CDR2: LNHDA, SQIVND (reference sequence). The length of the CDR3 is 14 residues. Trimming removed 5 bases from V and 9 bases from J, with 17 bases in between. In DNA form, the CDR3 reads TGTGCCAGTAGTTTATTAGCTCGAGGAGGTGAGCAGTTCTTC. Its translation: CASSLLARGGEQFF.

This clonotype was seen only a few times. This chain joins TRBV7-2 and TRBJ2-3; no definite D call. Trimming shortened V by 2 bases and J by 6 bases, and 21 bases separated the two germline ends. The germline V gene encodes CDR1 SGHTA and CDR2 FQGNSA. The CDR3 loop spans 17 amino acids. This CDR3 is CASSLTIRGRLGDTQYF. Here the CDR3 DNA reads TGTGCCAGCAGCTTAACGATTCGCGGCCGGCTTGGGGATACGCAGTATTTT.

This chain uses TRBV12-3 or TRBV12-4 with TRBJ1-2, with a weak D call TRBD1 (5 bases). With 4 bases removed from V and 6 bases from J, the gap between germline ends came to 12 bases. The CDR3 loop spans 13 amino acids. This CDR3 is CASSYLIGDGYTF. The CDR3, as DNA: TGTGCCAGCAGTTACCTAATAGGGGATGGCTACACCTTC.

With respect to this clonotype: One end of the junction is discordant with germline, which a read error may explain. V gene TRBV7-8 combines with J gene TRBJ2-1, with unresolved D. The CDR3 spans 13 residues. Germline loops: CDR1 SGHVS, CDR2 FQNEAQ. CDR3 nucleotides: TGTACCAGCAGCTTAGGACCCTGGAATGAGCAGTTCTTC. Protein product: CTSSLGPWNEQFF.

The chain carries TRBV12-3 or TRBV12-4 and TRBJ1-2; perhaps TRBD1 as D (5 bases). This CDR3 is 13 amino acids long. Trimming removed 10 bases at V and 0 bases at J, with 12 bases between. CDR3 protein: CATTLGANYGYTF. Here the CDR3 DNA reads TGTGCCACCACCTTGGGGGCTAACTATGGCTACACCTTC.

This clonotype has at least ten counts. This chain uses TRBV7-2 with TRBJ2-5; 15 nucleotides line up with TRBD2. The CDR3 is 18 residues long. From germline, CDR1 is SGHTA and CDR2 FQGNSA. Trimming cost V 5 bases and J 2 bases; bases outside gene matches: 9. The CDR3 loop is CASSLGLAGGWVQETQYF. DNA of the CDR3: TGTGCCAGCAGCCTCGGACTAGCGGGAGGGTGGGTTCAAGAGACCCAGTACTTC.

The chain carries TRBV19 and TRBJ1-5; D is unresolved. The CDR3 consists of 15 residues. The V end was cut by 7 bases, the J end by 0 bases, with 13 bases between. The germline V gene encodes CDR1 LNHDA and CDR2 SQIVND (reference sequence). This chain's CDR3 is CASTIGRISNQPQHF. In DNA, the CDR3 is TGTGCCAGTACCATCGGACGGATTAGCAATCAGCCCCAGCATTTT.

This clonotype occurred a few times. J is TRBJ2-6 and V is TRBV19; 8 bases align to TRBD1. The CDR3 sequence is 18 residues long. With 7 bases clipped from V and 0 bases from J, the junction kept 11 bases outside the gene matches. Germline CDR1 and CDR2: LNHDA and SQIVND (reference sequence). The CDR3 coding sequence is TGTGCCAGTATCAAAACCGACAGGGGAAGCTCTGGGGCCAACGTCCTGACTTTC. Its translation: CASIKTDRGSSGANVLTF.

This clonotype was seen a few times. The V gene is TRBV7-8, the J gene TRBJ1-1; TRBD1 matches 7 bases. CDR1 SGHVS and CDR2 FQNEAQ come from the germline V gene. The CDR3 has 14 amino acids. The V and J ends lost 3 bases and 3 bases, in that order; junction bases with no gene match: 4. CDR3 protein: CASSFIDRDTEAFF. Written as DNA, the CDR3 is TGTGCCAGCAGCTTTATAGACAGGGACACTGAAGCTTTCTTT.

CDR3 sequence (DNA): TGTGCCAGTACCCCAGGCGGGAGCCAAGAGACCCAGTACTTC. Translating it yields CASTPGGSQETQYF. The chain joins TRBV19 to TRBJ2-5, with TRBD2 identical over 7 bases. The V segment lost 7 bases and the J segment 1 base; nucleotides outside the gene matches: 6. CDR3 length: 14 amino acids. Per germline, CDR1 LNHDA and CDR2 SQIVND (reference sequence).

The V gene is TRBV15, the J gene TRBJ2-4; the D gene is possibly TRBD2 (6 bases). Deletions cut 0 bases from V and 2 bases from J, with 17 bases between. Germline CDR1 reads LNHNV; CDR2 reads YYDKDF (reference sequence). This CDR3 region has 18 residues. CDR3 region: CATSREFARDFSKNIQYF. For the CDR3, the DNA is TGTGCCACCAGCAGAGAGTTTGCAAGGGACTTTTCCAAAAACATTCAGTACTTC.

The chain is built from TRBV7-2 and TRBJ2-7; 11 bases agree with TRBD1. Germline CDR1 SGHTA, CDR2 FQGNSA. V shed 5 bases and J 4 bases; nucleotides not matched to a gene: 7. The CDR3 totals 15 residues. CDR3 loop: CASSQRTGGKYEQYF. CDR3 DNA: TGTGCCAGCAGCCAAAGGACAGGGGGCAAGTACGAGCAGTACTTC.

This chain uses TRBV7-9 with TRBJ1-6, with 10 bases identical to TRBD1. This CDR3 spans 16 amino acids. In germline, CDR1 is SEHNR, CDR2 FQNEAQ (reference sequence). The V gene end was trimmed by 7 bases and the J gene end by 8 bases; junction bases not matched to a gene: 11. As DNA, the CDR3 is TGTGCCAGCAACACCAGGTCAGGGACAGGGGATTCACCCCTCCACTTT. Residues: CASNTRSGTGDSPLHF.

Of note for this clonotype: Sequence at one end of the junction differs from germline and may be a read error. The rearrangement joins TRBV5-3 to TRBJ2-3, with D perhaps TRBD2 (6 bases). TRBV5-3 is noted as an ORF with a role that remains uncertain. This CDR3 contains 17 residues. For the CDR3, the DNA is TGTGCCAGCAGCTTGGCCGGGATCCGGGGGAGCACAGATACGCAGTATTTT. Protein product: CASSLAGIRGSTDTQYF.